The source of this TCR beta chain is a study of blood T cell repertoires in COVID-19. On the study more broadly: The United States, Italy and Spain supplied acute and convalescent COVID-19 samples. Sources were T cells, B-cell-depleted T cells, or PBMCs; the material itself was cDNA or gDNA.

The J segment lost 0 bases and the V segment lost 1 base, leaving 6 bases of the junction unmatched. CDR1 and CDR2 from the germline V gene are LNHNV and YYDKDF (reference sequence). The CDR3 spans 17 residues. Original analysis: Counts of nucleated cells, estimated from reference gene primer amplification, were obtained. This table comes from immunoSEQ multiplex PCR, and its TCRdb copy is limited to in-frame clones, with some not included. V and J calls and clone size are as listed in that table; D and trimming were resolved from the DNA. The sample consists of fewer than 300,000 clones, about three quarters of them appearing once.

Sequences were obtained from peripheral blood. The receptor was isolated from an elderly woman with acute or convalescent COVID-19. The chain has TRBV15 and TRBJ2-1; 7 nucleotides align to TRBD2. CDR3 sequence (DNA): TGTGCCACCAGCAGAGCGACGGGCGGGAGCTCCTACAATGAGCAGTTCTTC. This sequence encodes CATSRATGGSSYNEQFF. The full variable domain, with the rest looked up from reference TRBV15 and TRBJ2-1, is DAMVIQNPRYQVTQFGKPVTLSCSQTLNHNVMYWYQQKSSQAPKLLFHYYDKDFNNEADTPDNFQSRRPNTSFCFLDIRSPGLGDTAMYLCATSRATGGSSYNEQFFGPGTRLTVL.